Reported below is one T cell receptor (beta chain). In the authors' methods: Counts of nucleated cells, estimated from reference gene primer amplification, were obtained. The protocol was immunoSEQ multiplex PCR, while the TCRdb copy is restricted to in-frame clones and leaves out a portion. V, J and clone size were drawn from that table, and D and trimming were deduced from the DNA. The table includes roughly 150,000 clones, approximately 95% detected once. The CDR3 is made up of 15 amino acids. Germline trimming cut 0 bases from V and 4 bases from J; bases unmatched to any gene: 3. Germline-derived CDR1 and CDR2 are MGHRA and YSYEKL. This entry is derived from a study of blood T cell repertoires in COVID-19.

The J gene is TRBJ1-2, the V gene TRBV4-1, with 9 bases that match TRBD1. Material for sequencing was peripheral blood. The receptor's source is an older woman with COVID-19, enrolled during active disease. The CDR3 nucleotides read TGCGCCAGCAGCCAAGATGGACAGGGGATCTATGGCTACACCTTC. As protein: CASSQDGQGIYGYTF.